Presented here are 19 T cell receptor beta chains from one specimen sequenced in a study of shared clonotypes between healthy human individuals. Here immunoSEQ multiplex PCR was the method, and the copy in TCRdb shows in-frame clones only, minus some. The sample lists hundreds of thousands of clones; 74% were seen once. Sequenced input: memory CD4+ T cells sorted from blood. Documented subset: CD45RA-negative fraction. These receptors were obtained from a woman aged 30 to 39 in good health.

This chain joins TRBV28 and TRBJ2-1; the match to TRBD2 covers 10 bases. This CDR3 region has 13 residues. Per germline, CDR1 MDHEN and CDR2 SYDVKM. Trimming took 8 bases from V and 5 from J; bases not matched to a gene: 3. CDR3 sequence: CASALAGDNEQFF. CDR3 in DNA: TGTGCCAGCGCTCTAGCGGGAGACAATGAGCAGTTCTTC.

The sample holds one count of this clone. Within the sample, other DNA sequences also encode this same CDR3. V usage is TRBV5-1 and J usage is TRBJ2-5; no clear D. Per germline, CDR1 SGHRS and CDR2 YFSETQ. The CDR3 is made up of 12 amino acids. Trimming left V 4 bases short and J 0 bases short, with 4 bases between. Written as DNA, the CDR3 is TGCGCCAGCAGCACAGACCAAGAGACCCAGTACTTC. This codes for CASSTDQETQYF.

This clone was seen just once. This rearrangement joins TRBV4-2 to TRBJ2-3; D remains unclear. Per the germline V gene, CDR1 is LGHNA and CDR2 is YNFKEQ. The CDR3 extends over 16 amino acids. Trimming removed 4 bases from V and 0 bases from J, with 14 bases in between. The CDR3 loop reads CASSPNYPGSTDTQYF. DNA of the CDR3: TGTGCCAGCAGCCCGAACTATCCCGGTAGCACAGATACGCAGTATTTT.

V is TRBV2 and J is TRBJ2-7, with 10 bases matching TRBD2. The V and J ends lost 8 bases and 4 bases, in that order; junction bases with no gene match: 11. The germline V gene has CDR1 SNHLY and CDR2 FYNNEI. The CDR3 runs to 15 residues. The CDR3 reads CASGWGASGSYEQYF. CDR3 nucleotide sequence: TGTGCCAGCGGGTGGGGGGCTAGCGGGAGTTACGAGCAGTACTTC.

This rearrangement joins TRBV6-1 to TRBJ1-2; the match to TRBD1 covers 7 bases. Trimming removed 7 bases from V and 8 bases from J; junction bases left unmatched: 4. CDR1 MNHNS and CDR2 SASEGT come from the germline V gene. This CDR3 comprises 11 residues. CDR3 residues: CASKTGVGYTF. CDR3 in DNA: TGTGCCAGCAAAACAGGGGTCGGCTACACCTTC.

CDR3: CASSAQGVNYGYTF. CDR3 DNA sequence: TGTGCCAGCTCAGCACAGGGTGTTAACTATGGCTACACCTTC. The chain links TRBV18 to TRBJ1-2; perhaps TRBD1 as D (6 bases). Germline V gene data show CDR1 as KGHSH and CDR2 as LQKENI. The CDR3 is made up of 14 amino acids. Between the trimmed V and J ends, which lost 5 bases and 1 base, there was a span of 11 bases. The complete variable domain, with remaining parts taken from reference TRBV18 and TRBJ1-2, reads NAGVMQNPRHLVRRRGQEARLRCSPMKGHSHVYWYRQLPEEGLKFMVYLQKENIIDESGMPKERFSAEFPKEGPSILRIQQVVRGDSAAYFCASSAQGVNYGYTFGSGTRLTVV.

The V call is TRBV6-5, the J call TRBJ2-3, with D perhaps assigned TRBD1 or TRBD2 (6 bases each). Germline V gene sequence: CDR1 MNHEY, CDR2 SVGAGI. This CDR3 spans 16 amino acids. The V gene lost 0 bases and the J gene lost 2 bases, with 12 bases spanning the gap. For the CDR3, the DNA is TGTGCCAGCAGTTACTCCGGGGGACACCTCACAGATACGCAGTATTTT. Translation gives CASSYSGGHLTDTQYF.

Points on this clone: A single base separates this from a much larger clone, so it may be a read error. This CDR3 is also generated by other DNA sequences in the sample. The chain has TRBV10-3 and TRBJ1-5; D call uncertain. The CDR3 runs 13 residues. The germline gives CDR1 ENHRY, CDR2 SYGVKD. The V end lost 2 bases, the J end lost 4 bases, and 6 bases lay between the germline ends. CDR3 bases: TGTGCCATCAGTGAGGAGGGAAATCAGCCCCAGCATTTT. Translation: CAISEEGNQPQHF.

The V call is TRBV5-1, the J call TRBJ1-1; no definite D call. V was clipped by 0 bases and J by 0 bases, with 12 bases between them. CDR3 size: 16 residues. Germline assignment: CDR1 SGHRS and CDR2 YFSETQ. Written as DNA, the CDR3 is TGCGCCAGCAGCTTGGAGTCACGTCGGCTGAACACTGAAGCTTTCTTT. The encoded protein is CASSLESRRLNTEAFF.

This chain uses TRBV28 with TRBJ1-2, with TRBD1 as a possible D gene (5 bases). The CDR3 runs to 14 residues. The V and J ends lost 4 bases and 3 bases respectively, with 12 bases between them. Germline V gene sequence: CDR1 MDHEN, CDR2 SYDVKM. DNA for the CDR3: TGTGCCAGCAGTTCGGCAGGGTCGGACTATGGCTACACCTTC. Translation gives CASSSAGSDYGYTF.

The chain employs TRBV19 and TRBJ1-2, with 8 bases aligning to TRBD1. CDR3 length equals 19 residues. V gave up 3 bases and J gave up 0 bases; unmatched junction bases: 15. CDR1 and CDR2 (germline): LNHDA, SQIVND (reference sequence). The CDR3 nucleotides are TGTGCCAGTAGTATCCGAGTTTCGGGACAGGTGAGAGCTAACTATGGCTACACCTTC. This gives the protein CASSIRVSGQVRANYGYTF.

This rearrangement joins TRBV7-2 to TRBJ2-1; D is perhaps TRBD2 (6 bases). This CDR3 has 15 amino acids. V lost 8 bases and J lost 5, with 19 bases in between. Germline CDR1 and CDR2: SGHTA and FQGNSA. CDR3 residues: CASCRTGTYNNEQFF. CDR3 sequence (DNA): TGTGCCAGCTGCCGGACCGGGACTTACAACAATGAGCAGTTCTTC.

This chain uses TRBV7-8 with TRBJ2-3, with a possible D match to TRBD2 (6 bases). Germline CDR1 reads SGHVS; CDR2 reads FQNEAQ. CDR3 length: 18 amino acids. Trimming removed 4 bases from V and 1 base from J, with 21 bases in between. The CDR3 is CASSSRRDGGLRTDTQYF. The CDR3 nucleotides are TGTGCCAGCAGCTCCCGTCGGGACGGGGGACTTCGCACAGATACGCAGTATTTT.

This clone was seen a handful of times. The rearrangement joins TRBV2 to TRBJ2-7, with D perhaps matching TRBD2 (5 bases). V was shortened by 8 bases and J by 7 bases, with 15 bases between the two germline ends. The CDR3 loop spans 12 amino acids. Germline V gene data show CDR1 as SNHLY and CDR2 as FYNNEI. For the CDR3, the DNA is TGTGCCAGCGGGGAGACTTTTTTGGAGCAGTACTTC. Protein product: CASGETFLEQYF.

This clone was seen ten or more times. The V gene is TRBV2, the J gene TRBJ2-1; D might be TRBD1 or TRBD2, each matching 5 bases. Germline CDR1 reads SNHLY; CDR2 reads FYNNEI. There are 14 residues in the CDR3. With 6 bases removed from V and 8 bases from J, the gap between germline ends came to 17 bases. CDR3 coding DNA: TGTGCCAGCAGACCGGGACGGCAAGAGGATGAGCAGTTCTTC. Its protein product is CASRPGRQEDEQFF.

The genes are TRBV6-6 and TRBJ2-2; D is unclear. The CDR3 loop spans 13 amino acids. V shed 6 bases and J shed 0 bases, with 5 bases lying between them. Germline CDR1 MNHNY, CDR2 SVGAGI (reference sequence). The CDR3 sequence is CASRRANTGELFF. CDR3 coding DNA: TGTGCCAGCAGGAGAGCGAACACCGGGGAGCTGTTTTTT.

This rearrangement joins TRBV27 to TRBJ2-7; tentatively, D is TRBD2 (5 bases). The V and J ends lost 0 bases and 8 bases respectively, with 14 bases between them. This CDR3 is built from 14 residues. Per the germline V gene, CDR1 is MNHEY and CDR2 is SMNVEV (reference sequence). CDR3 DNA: TGTGCCAGCAGTTTATCTTTTACACGGGAAAAGCAGTACTTC. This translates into CASSLSFTREKQYF.

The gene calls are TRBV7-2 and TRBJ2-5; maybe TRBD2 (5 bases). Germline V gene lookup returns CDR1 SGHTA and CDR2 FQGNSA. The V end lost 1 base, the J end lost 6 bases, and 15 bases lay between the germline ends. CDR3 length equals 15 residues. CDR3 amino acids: CASSLVTIAGKTQYF. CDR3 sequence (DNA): TGTGCCAGCAGCTTAGTGACTATTGCCGGAAAGACCCAGTACTTC.

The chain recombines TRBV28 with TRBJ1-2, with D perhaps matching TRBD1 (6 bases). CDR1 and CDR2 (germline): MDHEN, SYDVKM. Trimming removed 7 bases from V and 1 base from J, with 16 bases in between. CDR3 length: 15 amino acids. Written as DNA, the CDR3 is TGTGCCAGCACCAACCCGAGGGGGTATAACTATGGCTACACCTTC. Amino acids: CASTNPRGYNYGYTF.